Below, 23 T cell receptor beta chains from the same sample are listed, as sequenced in a study of OX40 agonist ivuxolimab in advanced cancers. Method: immunoSEQ multiplex PCR; TCRdb's copy keeps in-frame clones and lacks some. The repertoire holds 55,000 to 70,000 clones, with roughly 86% as singletons. This specimen was CD4+ or CD8+ T cells sorted from blood, taken in a trial of the OX40 agonist ivuxolimab. The receptors were sampled from an adult with an advanced solid tumor such as melanoma, head and neck, liver or kidney cancer.

This clone was detected a few times. The rearrangement uses TRBV13 and TRBJ2-6; no clear D. This CDR3 has 13 residues. Germline CDR1 and CDR2: PRHDT and FYEKMQ (reference sequence). Trimming took 3 bases from V and 2 from J, leaving 2 bases between them. The CDR3 loop reads CASSLPGANVLTF. DNA for the CDR3: TGTGCCAGCAGCTTGCCTGGGGCCAACGTCCTGACTTTC.

CDR3 bases: TGTGCCAGCAGTGGCCTAAACGACAGGGGCTACGAGCAGTACTTC. Its protein is CASSGLNDRGYEQYF. The V and J genes are TRBV25-1 and TRBJ2-7; 8 positions match TRBD1. After removal of 4 bases from V and 3 bases from J, the junction contained 8 bases not matched to a gene. Germline CDR1 is MGHDK and CDR2 is SYGVNS. The CDR3 contains 15 residues.

This clone was counted between two and nine times. This chain uses TRBV11-1 with TRBJ2-7, with D perhaps matching TRBD2 (6 bases). Germline assignment: CDR1 SGHAT and CDR2 FQDESV (reference sequence). The V end lost 4 bases, the J end lost 0 bases, and 13 bases lay between the germline ends. CDR3 length: 15 amino acids. The CDR3 reads CASSSIAVSSYEQYF. DNA of the CDR3: TGTGCCAGCAGCTCTATAGCGGTTAGCTCCTACGAGCAGTACTTC. The full variable domain, its missing parts supplied by reference TRBV11-1 and TRBJ2-7, is EAEVAQSPRYKITEKSQAVAFWCDPISGHATLYWYRQILGQGPELLVQFQDESVVDDSQLPKDRFSAERLKGVDSTLKIQPAELGDSAMYLCASSSIAVSSYEQYFGPGTRLTVT.

V and J are TRBV5-1 and TRBJ1-1; D is unclear. Trimming removed 0 bases at V and 2 bases at J, with 8 bases between. Germline V gene lookup returns CDR1 SGHRS and CDR2 YFSETQ. The CDR3 sequence is 14 residues long. The DNA of the CDR3 is TGCGCCAGCAGCTTGGCTCGGGTAAACACTGAAGCTTTCTTT. Its protein is CASSLARVNTEAFF.

The chain carries TRBV11-1 and TRBJ1-2, with TRBD1 as a possible D gene (5 bases). The germline V gene encodes CDR1 SGHAT and CDR2 FQDESV (reference sequence). The CDR3 totals 14 residues. The V gene lost 2 bases and the J gene lost 1 base, with 8 bases spanning the gap. This CDR3 is CASSLTRDNYGYTF. The DNA for the CDR3 is TGTGCCAGCAGCTTAACCAGGGATAACTATGGCTACACCTTC. The whole variable domain, filled in from reference TRBV11-1 and TRBJ1-2, reads EAEVAQSPRYKITEKSQAVAFWCDPISGHATLYWYRQILGQGPELLVQFQDESVVDDSQLPKDRFSAERLKGVDSTLKIQPAELGDSAMYLCASSLTRDNYGYTFGSGTRLTVV.

This chain uses TRBV5-4 with TRBJ2-2, with TRBD1 as a possible D gene (5 bases). Germline assignment: CDR1 SGHNT and CDR2 YYREEE (reference sequence). The CDR3 length is 14 residues. V was cut by 5 bases and J by 4 bases, with 12 bases left in between. CDR3 protein: CASRAGSVTGELFF. The CDR3 DNA sequence: TGTGCCAGCAGGGCAGGGTCGGTCACCGGGGAGCTGTTTTTT.

This chain uses TRBV18 with TRBJ2-2; no firm D call. The CDR3 has 12 amino acids. V lost 4 bases and J lost 5, with 5 bases in between. Germline CDR1 KGHSH, CDR2 LQKENI. CDR3 bases: TGTGCCAGCTCACACGGTACCGGGGAGCTGTTTTTT. Its protein is CASSHGTGELFF. The whole variable domain, remainder taken from reference TRBV18 and TRBJ2-2, is NAGVMQNPRHLVRRRGQEARLRCSPMKGHSHVYWYRQLPEEGLKFMVYLQKENIIDESGMPKERFSAEFPKEGPSILRIQQVVRGDSAAYFCASSHGTGELFFGEGSRLTVL.

This clone was seen only once. This chain connects TRBV5-1 to TRBJ1-5, with D possibly TRBD1 on 5 matching bases. V was trimmed by 4 bases and J by 5 bases, leaving 16 bases between them. Germline CDR1 SGHRS, CDR2 YFSETQ. CDR3 size: 15 residues. DNA of the CDR3: TGCGCCAGCAGCCCTTTTGGGGGGGAGGATCAGCCCCAGCATTTT. Residues: CASSPFGGEDQPQHF.

The rearrangement links TRBV5-1 to TRBJ1-1, with D uncertain. Trimming took off 0 bases at V and 1 base at J, with 10 bases between the two ends. The CDR3 runs 15 residues. The V gene's germline CDR1 is SGHRS and CDR2 YFSETQ. DNA of the CDR3: TGCGCCAGCAGCTTGGTCGGCGGAACGAACACTGAAGCTTTCTTT. Amino acid sequence: CASSLVGGTNTEAFF.

In its sample, this clone was seen a few times. The CDR3 sequence: CASLRWGGGQVEQFF. CDR3 in DNA: TGTGCCAGCCTAAGGTGGGGCGGGGGGCAGGTTGAGCAGTTCTTC. This chain connects TRBV7-9 to TRBJ2-1; 8 bases match TRBD2. The germline V gene encodes CDR1 SEHNR and CDR2 FQNEAQ (reference sequence). The CDR3 is 15 amino acids. Trimming removed 8 bases from V and 9 bases from J; junction bases left unmatched: 15.

This clone showed up just a few times. This chain joins TRBV30 and TRBJ2-7, with 9 nucleotides matching TRBD1. This CDR3 has 13 amino acids. Germline V gives CDR1 GTSNPN, CDR2 SVGIG (reference sequence). V gave up 5 bases and J gave up 0 bases; unmatched junction bases: 2. In nucleotides, the CDR3 is TGTGCCTGGGACAGGGGGTTCTCCTACGAGCAGTACTTC. This gives the protein CAWDRGFSYEQYF. The whole variable domain, filled in from reference TRBV30 and TRBJ2-7, reads SQTIHQWPATLVQPVGSPLSLECTVEGTSNPNLYWYRQAAGRGLQLLFYSVGIGQISSEVPQNLSASRPQDRQFILSSKKLLLSDSGFYLCAWDRGFSYEQYFGPGTRLTVT.

This chain uses TRBV9 with TRBJ1-1; unclear D gene. Germline CDR1 reads SGDLS; CDR2 reads YYNGEE. The CDR3 is made up of 14 amino acids. V was clipped by 4 bases and J by 0 bases, with 10 bases between them. The CDR3 sequence is CASSPLFMNTEAFF. The CDR3 nucleotides are TGTGCCAGCAGCCCCCTTTTCATGAACACTGAAGCTTTCTTT.

The chain carries TRBV7-8 and TRBJ2-1; 9 bases map to TRBD2. J gave up 8 bases and V 5 bases, and 16 bases lay outside the gene matches. CDR1 SGHVS and CDR2 FQNEAQ come from the germline V gene. The CDR3 length is 17 residues. CDR3 in DNA: TGTGCCAGCAGCCTATCGCCCCAGCGGGGGGTTTCGTATGAGCAGTTCTTC. Residues: CASSLSPQRGVSYEQFF.

The CDR3 DNA is TGCGCCAGCAGCCGATTAAGGACAGGGAACACTGAAGCTTTCTTT. Protein product: CASSRLRTGNTEAFF. This chain connects TRBV5-1 to TRBJ1-1; 7 nucleotides match TRBD1. The germline gives CDR1 SGHRS, CDR2 YFSETQ. The CDR3 has 15 amino acids. The junction had 7 bases not matched to a gene; V was cut back by 4 bases and J by 1 base.

This chain uses TRBV4-2 with TRBJ1-2, with D perhaps matching TRBD1 (5 bases). The length of the CDR3 is 15 residues. V shed 5 bases and J shed 4 bases, with 17 bases lying between them. CDR1 LGHNA and CDR2 YNFKEQ come from the germline V gene. CDR3 nucleotide sequence: TGTGCCAGCAGCTTGGGTGATCAGGGAAGCTATGGCTACACCTTC. This encodes CASSLGDQGSYGYTF.

The chain recombines TRBV6-6 with TRBJ2-4; tentatively, D is TRBD1 or TRBD2 (5 bases each). Germline CDR1 MNHNY, CDR2 SVGAGI (reference sequence). With 7 bases removed from V and 7 bases from J, the gap between germline ends came to 20 bases. This CDR3 contains 15 residues. The CDR3 loop is CASTLGRQYGNIQYF. As DNA, the CDR3 is TGTGCCAGCACCCTGGGACGCCAATACGGGAACATTCAGTACTTC.

In its sample, this clone was seen a few times. The CDR3 coding sequence is TGCGCCAGCAGCTTGCCCGTAGAAGAGACCCAGTACTTC. Residues: CASSLPVEETQYF. The V call is TRBV5-1, the J call TRBJ2-5; no firm D call. Germline CDR1 SGHRS, CDR2 YFSETQ. Deletions cut 1 base from V and 3 bases from J, with 7 bases between. The CDR3 sequence is 13 residues long.

This rearrangement joins TRBV11-3 to TRBJ2-7; D unclear. Germline CDR1 reads SGHNT; CDR2 reads YENEEA. CDR3 length equals 13 residues. Trimming removed 1 base at V and 6 bases at J, with 10 bases between. CDR3 protein: CASSLVPHGEQYF. DNA of the CDR3: TGTGCCAGCAGCTTAGTCCCTCATGGCGAGCAGTACTTC.

Only one count was recorded for this clone. The chain combines TRBV25-1 with TRBJ1-2; perhaps TRBD1 as D (5 bases). Trimming stripped 2 bases from V and 6 bases from J, with 13 bases between. In germline, CDR1 is MGHDK, CDR2 SYGVNS. The length of the CDR3 is 14 residues. The CDR3 region is CASSESGARDGYTF. CDR3 nucleotides: TGTGCCAGCAGTGAAAGCGGGGCAAGAGATGGCTACACCTTC.

CDR3 residues: CASNMGGKVSPLHF. Written as DNA, the CDR3 is TGTGCCAGCAACATGGGGGGGAAGGTTTCACCCCTCCACTTT. The chain carries TRBV7-9 and TRBJ1-6; possible D gene TRBD1, 5 bases. V lost 7 bases and J lost 9, with 16 bases in between. Germline V lookup: CDR1 SEHNR, CDR2 FQNEAQ (reference sequence). The CDR3 has 14 residues.

CDR3 loop: CASSRQMADTEAFF. The CDR3 DNA reads as TGTGCCAGCAGCCGACAAATGGCGGACACTGAAGCTTTCTTT. V usage is TRBV14 and J usage is TRBJ1-1; D remains unclear. The V end was cut by 4 bases, the J end by 3 bases, with 12 bases between. The V gene's germline CDR1 is SGHDN and CDR2 FVKESK. CDR3 length: 14 amino acids.

The chain couples TRBV19 to TRBJ2-5; D is perhaps TRBD2 (5 bases). Deletions cut 3 bases from V and 4 bases from J, with 21 bases between. The CDR3 has 17 residues. Germline V gene lookup returns CDR1 LNHDA and CDR2 SQIVND (reference sequence). The DNA of the CDR3 is TGTGCCAGTAGTATTCCTCGCGGGCACGCGAAAGGAGAGACCCAGTACTTC. This gives the protein CASSIPRGHAKGETQYF.

As DNA, the CDR3 is TGTGCCAGCAGCTTGGCGGGACAGGGGGCGAAAAATGAGCAGTTCTTC. It is translated as CASSLAGQGAKNEQFF. The gene calls are TRBV5-6 and TRBJ2-1; 12 bases fit TRBD1. With V trimmed by 0 bases and J by 7 bases, 5 bases remained unmatched. CDR1 and CDR2 from the germline V gene are SGHDT and YYEEEE. The CDR3 totals 16 residues.